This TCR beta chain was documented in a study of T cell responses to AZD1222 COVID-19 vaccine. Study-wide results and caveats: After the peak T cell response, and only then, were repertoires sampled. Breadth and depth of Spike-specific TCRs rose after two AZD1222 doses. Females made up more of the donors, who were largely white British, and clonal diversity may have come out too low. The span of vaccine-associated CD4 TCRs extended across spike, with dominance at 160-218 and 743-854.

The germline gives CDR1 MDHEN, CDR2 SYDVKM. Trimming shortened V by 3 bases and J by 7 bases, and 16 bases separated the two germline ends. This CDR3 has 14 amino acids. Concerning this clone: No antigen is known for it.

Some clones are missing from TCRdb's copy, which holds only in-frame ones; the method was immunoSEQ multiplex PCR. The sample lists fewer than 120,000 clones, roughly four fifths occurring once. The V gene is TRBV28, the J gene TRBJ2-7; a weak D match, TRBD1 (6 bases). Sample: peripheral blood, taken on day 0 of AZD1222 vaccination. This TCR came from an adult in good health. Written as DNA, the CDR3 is TGTGCCAGCAGTTTGGCAGGGGCCATGGGGGAGCAGTACTTC. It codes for CASSLAGAMGEQYF.